This T cell receptor (beta chain) comes out of a study of human T cells and chemical hapten exposure. Findings of the study overall: In comparison with controls, expanded TCRs gave rise to a significantly larger number of large CDR3 similarity clusters. Sensitizing with DPC caused no change in TCRs above 1 in 1000 frequency.

Note on this clonotype: Antigen specificity is unknown.

TCRdb redid the calling of the RACE reads with MiXCR, one entry per CDR3 protein. The sample lists more than 110,000 distinct CDR3 sequences, 12% occurring once. J was trimmed by 0 bases and V by 4 bases; bases with no gene match: 8. This CDR3 contains 16 residues. Germline CDR1 ENHRY, CDR2 SYGVKD. Time point: patch test 2, 6 weeks after DPC sensitization. Regarding treatment: therapeutic diphenylcyclopropenone sensitization with weekly scalp DPC. Every donor had alopecia and was 18 to 70 years old; all were suitable for DPC. The chain recombines TRBV10-3 with TRBJ2-5, with TRBD2 matching 7 bases. The TCR was taken from a woman aged 45-59 years with alopecia areata. Some clones in this sample may be carry-over from other donors' samples. This material consisted of whole blood, taken in connection with sensitization to the hapten diphenylcyclopropenone (DPC). The DNA of the CDR3 is TGTGCCATCAGTGTCGGGGTAGCGGGCCACCAAGAGACCCAGTACTTC. Its translation is CAISVGVAGHQETQYF.